This T cell receptor beta chain appears in the sequencing data of a study of neoadjuvant anti-PD-1 for oral cavity cancer. The overall study: Non-progressing patients received a fourth nivolumab dose near day 43, then surgery on days 50-56.

Generated by immunoSEQ multiplex PCR, the TCRdb table keeps only in-frame clones and is missing some. In the table there are over 14,000 clones, roughly 73% of which are singletons. V lost 0 bases and J 5 bases, leaving 2 bases between the germline ends. This CDR3 contains 12 residues. Germline V gives CDR1 ENHRY, CDR2 SYGVKD. The sample holds one count of this clone. Patients were newly diagnosed with stage II-IVA oral cavity squamous cell carcinoma without prior systemic or radiation treatment. The receptor was derived from a person aged 35 to 85 with oral cavity squamous cell carcinoma. This chain joins TRBV10-3 and TRBJ2-1; D remains ambiguous. The sequencing used PBMCs, collected before nivolumab (anti-PD-1) treatment. Written as DNA, the CDR3 is TGTGCCATCAGTGAGTCCGACAATGAGCAGTTCTTC. Translating it yields CAISESDNEQFF.